These T cell receptor beta chains were read from a single sample in a study of blood T cell repertoires in COVID-19. Measured with immunoSEQ multiplex PCR; TCRdb has only the in-frame clones, and not every one. The sample has roughly 59,000 clones, less than 80% seen once. The sequencing input was peripheral blood. The source of these receptors is a human donor in a cohort sampled during active COVID-19. Each CDR3 is given with its conserved first and last residue. The order of the fields is D gene, V gene, clone size, J gene, CDR3 DNA, CDR3 protein. D genes are given only for firm matches. Only part of the rows carry a size: once, few, many, or a class if the clone is expanded.

D gene: .; V gene: TRBV4-3; clone size: .; J gene: TRBJ2-3; CDR3 DNA: TGCGCCAGCAGCCAAGATACGGCTAGTGCAGGGACGCAGTATTTT; CDR3 protein: CASSQDTASAGTQYF
D gene: .; V gene: TRBV12-3/TRBV12-4; clone size: .; J gene: TRBJ2-1; CDR3 DNA: TGTGCCACCAGCGGCTACAATGAGCAGTTCTTC; CDR3 protein: CATSGYNEQFF
D gene: TRBD2; V gene: TRBV5-4; clone size: .; J gene: TRBJ2-7; CDR3 DNA: TGTGCCAGCAGCTTGGCAGCGGGAGGGCGAGAGCAGTACTTC; CDR3 protein: CASSLAAGGREQYF
D gene: .; V gene: TRBV7-8; clone size: .; J gene: TRBJ2-2; CDR3 DNA: TGTGCCAGCAGCTCCGGACAGATCCCTAGAACCGGGGAGCTGTTTTTT; CDR3 protein: CASSSGQIPRTGELFF
D gene: TRBD1; V gene: TRBV28; clone size: few; J gene: TRBJ1-3; CDR3 DNA: TGTGCCAGCAGCTCGACAGGGGGCCATGGAAACACCATATATTTT; CDR3 protein: CASSSTGGHGNTIYF
D gene: .; V gene: TRBV7-9; clone size: many; J gene: TRBJ2-1; CDR3 DNA: TGTGCCAGCAGCCCGCCCGGGGTCCCGTGGGAGCAGTTCTTC; CDR3 protein: CASSPPGVPWEQFF
D gene: TRBD2; V gene: TRBV20-1; clone size: .; J gene: TRBJ2-7; CDR3 DNA: TGCAGTGCTAGTATAAGCGGGACTTCCTACGAGCAGTACTTC; CDR3 protein: CSASISGTSYEQYF
D gene: .; V gene: TRBV6-5; clone size: .; J gene: TRBJ1-2; CDR3 DNA: TGTGCCAGCAGCTTCACCGGACTGATTATTAGTGGCTACACCTTC; CDR3 protein: CASSFTGLIISGYTF
D gene: .; V gene: TRBV5-1; clone size: .; J gene: TRBJ2-7; CDR3 DNA: TGCGCCAGCAGCAATTCAGGGGAGCAGTACTTC; CDR3 protein: CASSNSGEQYF
D gene: .; V gene: TRBV4-3; clone size: few; J gene: TRBJ1-2; CDR3 DNA: TGCGCCAGCAGCCCCACGCCCGGAGACTCTAACTATGGCTACACCTTC; CDR3 protein: CASSPTPGDSNYGYTF
D gene: TRBD2; V gene: TRBV7-2; clone size: .; J gene: TRBJ2-1; CDR3 DNA: TGTGCCAGCAGCTCAGAGATCAGGTCCCGGACTAGCAATGAGCAGTTCTTC; CDR3 protein: CASSSEIRSRTSNEQFF
D gene: TRBD1; V gene: TRBV30; clone size: .; J gene: TRBJ1-2; CDR3 DNA: TGTGCCTGGAGCGGCCAAGGGACAGGGGGGGACTATGGCTACACCTTC; CDR3 protein: CAWSGQGTGGDYGYTF
D gene: TRBD2; V gene: TRBV7-6; clone size: .; J gene: TRBJ2-5; CDR3 DNA: TGTGCCAGCAGCCCTCAAGCGGGAGGGCAAGAGACCCAGTACTTC; CDR3 protein: CASSPQAGGQETQYF
D gene: .; V gene: TRBV5-5; clone size: few; J gene: TRBJ2-7; CDR3 DNA: TGTGCCAGCAGCTTTCGACAGGCCTACGAGCAGTACTTC; CDR3 protein: CASSFRQAYEQYF
D gene: .; V gene: TRBV11-2; clone size: .; J gene: TRBJ2-2; CDR3 DNA: TGTGCCAGCAGCTTATCGGGGGGCGCAGGGACCGGGGAGCTGTTTTTT; CDR3 protein: CASSLSGGAGTGELFF
D gene: .; V gene: TRBV4-1; clone size: .; J gene: TRBJ1-5; CDR3 DNA: TGCGCCAGCAGCCAGGGCCTCGGACGGGAGATCAATCAGCCCCAGCATTTT; CDR3 protein: CASSQGLGREINQPQHF
D gene: .; V gene: TRBV28; clone size: .; J gene: TRBJ2-1; CDR3 DNA: TGTGCCAGCACCGAAGGAAGGAGCTCCTACAATGAGCAGTTCTTC; CDR3 protein: CASTEGRSSYNEQFF
D gene: TRBD1; V gene: TRBV7-2; clone size: .; J gene: TRBJ2-7; CDR3 DNA: TGTGCCAGCAGCTTAGAGACAGGGGGTGCCTACGAGCAGTACTTC; CDR3 protein: CASSLETGGAYEQYF
D gene: .; V gene: TRBV6-2/TRBV6-3; clone size: .; J gene: TRBJ1-5; CDR3 DNA: TGTGCCAGCAGTTACAGGGGTGGCAATCAGCCCCAGCATTTT; CDR3 protein: CASSYRGGNQPQHF
D gene: TRBD2; V gene: TRBV10-3; clone size: once; J gene: TRBJ2-1; CDR3 DNA: TGTGCCATCAGTGTAGGGGTTAGCGGGAGTAACCGGCCGTCCTACAATGAGCAGTTCTTC; CDR3 protein: CAISVGVSGSNRPSYNEQFF
D gene: .; V gene: TRBV10-3; clone size: .; J gene: TRBJ2-7; CDR3 DNA: TGTGCCATCAGTGAGTCTAGCGGCTCCTACGAGCAGTACTTC; CDR3 protein: CAISESSGSYEQYF
D gene: .; V gene: TRBV28; clone size: once; J gene: TRBJ2-3; CDR3 DNA: TGTGCCAGCAATTCCAGGGGAGCGTCTAGCACAGATACGCAGTATTTT; CDR3 protein: CASNSRGASSTDTQYF
D gene: TRBD1; V gene: TRBV19; clone size: .; J gene: TRBJ1-1; CDR3 DNA: TGTGCCAGTAGTCCTGGGACAGGGAAACGTCGAAACACTGAAGCTTTCTTT; CDR3 protein: CASSPGTGKRRNTEAFF
D gene: .; V gene: TRBV5-1; clone size: .; J gene: TRBJ1-1; CDR3 DNA: TGCGCCAGCAGCCCCCAGGTGGGGGCCACTGAAGCTTTCTTT; CDR3 protein: CASSPQVGATEAFF
D gene: TRBD2; V gene: TRBV5-6; clone size: .; J gene: TRBJ2-1; CDR3 DNA: TGTGCCAGCAGCTTGCGTACGGGAGGGCCAGTCAATGAGCAGTTCTTC; CDR3 protein: CASSLRTGGPVNEQFF
D gene: TRBD2; V gene: TRBV6-2/TRBV6-3; clone size: once; J gene: TRBJ2-5; CDR3 DNA: TGTGCCAGCAGTCGCTATCGGACTAGCGGGAAGGAGACCCAGTACTTC; CDR3 protein: CASSRYRTSGKETQYF
D gene: .; V gene: TRBV12-3/TRBV12-4; clone size: .; J gene: TRBJ1-3; CDR3 DNA: TGTGCCAGCAGTTTCAGGGCTGGAAACACCATATATTTT; CDR3 protein: CASSFRAGNTIYF
D gene: .; V gene: TRBV7-9; clone size: .; J gene: TRBJ2-3; CDR3 DNA: TGTGCCAGCAGCTTAGATCCAGGAAAAGATACGCAGTATTTT; CDR3 protein: CASSLDPGKDTQYF
D gene: TRBD2; V gene: TRBV4-2; clone size: .; J gene: TRBJ2-1; CDR3 DNA: TGTGCCAGCAGCCAAGAGACTAGCGGCTCCTACAATGAGCAGTTCTTC; CDR3 protein: CASSQETSGSYNEQFF
D gene: TRBD2; V gene: TRBV7-2; clone size: few; J gene: TRBJ2-1; CDR3 DNA: TGTGCCAGCAGAGCGGGGGGACTAGCGGGACGAGAGCAGTTCTTC; CDR3 protein: CASRAGGLAGREQFF
D gene: TRBD2; V gene: TRBV6-2/TRBV6-3; clone size: .; J gene: TRBJ2-1; CDR3 DNA: TGTGCCAGCAGCGGACTAGCGGGACTCAATGAGCAGTTCTTC; CDR3 protein: CASSGLAGLNEQFF
D gene: TRBD1; V gene: TRBV19; clone size: .; J gene: TRBJ2-7; CDR3 DNA: TGTGCCAGTAGCACAGAAAGACAGGGGGGCAACGAGCAGTACTTC; CDR3 protein: CASSTERQGGNEQYF
D gene: .; V gene: TRBV5-5; clone size: once; J gene: TRBJ2-2; CDR3 DNA: TGTGCCAGCAGCTTGGGGCCTAGCCTCGAGCTGTTTTTT; CDR3 protein: CASSLGPSLELFF
D gene: TRBD1; V gene: TRBV29-1; clone size: few; J gene: TRBJ1-2; CDR3 DNA: TGCAGCGTTGGGTGGTCCAGGGGGCCTTCTGTCAGTGGCTACACCTTC; CDR3 protein: CSVGWSRGPSVSGYTF
D gene: TRBD2; V gene: TRBV30; clone size: .; J gene: TRBJ2-1; CDR3 DNA: TGTGCCTGGAGCGGGGGGAGCTCCTACAATGAGCAGTTCTTC; CDR3 protein: CAWSGGSSYNEQFF
D gene: .; V gene: TRBV7-6; clone size: once; J gene: TRBJ2-2; CDR3 DNA: TGTGCCAGCAGCTTAAGGAGCGGGAACACCGGGGAGCTGTTTTTT; CDR3 protein: CASSLRSGNTGELFF
D gene: TRBD2; V gene: TRBV20-1; clone size: .; J gene: TRBJ2-7; CDR3 DNA: TGCAGTGCTAGTCTGGGGAGGGCCTCTCACGAGCAGTACTTC; CDR3 protein: CSASLGRASHEQYF
D gene: TRBD2; V gene: TRBV14; clone size: .; J gene: TRBJ2-1; CDR3 DNA: TGTGCCAGCAGCTTGACTAGCGGGACCTACAATGAGCAGTTCTTC; CDR3 protein: CASSLTSGTYNEQFF
D gene: .; V gene: TRBV24-1; clone size: .; J gene: TRBJ1-2; CDR3 DNA: TGTGCCACCAGTGACCCGAGGGAGCCGGCCTACTCTAACTATGGCTACACCTTC; CDR3 protein: CATSDPREPAYSNYGYTF
D gene: TRBD1; V gene: TRBV6-4; clone size: .; J gene: TRBJ1-2; CDR3 DNA: TGTGCCAGCAGTGATGGCGAGCAAGGGACAGGGGATAACTATGGCTACACCTTC; CDR3 protein: CASSDGEQGTGDNYGYTF
D gene: TRBD1; V gene: TRBV7-8; clone size: .; J gene: TRBJ1-1; CDR3 DNA: TGTGCCAGCAGTCCGCAGGGGGCGTTTGTCACTGAAGCTTTCTTT; CDR3 protein: CASSPQGAFVTEAFF
D gene: TRBD1; V gene: TRBV6-2/TRBV6-3; clone size: .; J gene: TRBJ2-7; CDR3 DNA: TGTGCCAGCAGTTACCCCGCACAGGGGAGAAACGAGCAGTACTTC; CDR3 protein: CASSYPAQGRNEQYF
D gene: .; V gene: TRBV16; clone size: .; J gene: TRBJ2-1; CDR3 DNA: TGTGCCAGCAGCCAATCTCTAGCGAAGAGCTCCTACAATGAGCAGTTCTTC; CDR3 protein: CASSQSLAKSSYNEQFF
D gene: .; V gene: TRBV6-4; clone size: few; J gene: TRBJ2-3; CDR3 DNA: TGTGCCAGCAGTGAAGACGGGAGCACAGATACGCAGTATTTT; CDR3 protein: CASSEDGSTDTQYF
D gene: .; V gene: TRBV7-9; clone size: .; J gene: TRBJ2-7; CDR3 DNA: TGTGCCAGCACGAGGGCAGGGGCGTCCTACGAGCAGTACTTC; CDR3 protein: CASTRAGASYEQYF
D gene: .; V gene: TRBV27; clone size: .; J gene: TRBJ2-2; CDR3 DNA: TGTGCCAGCAGTCCCTCCAGTGAACCCGGGGAGCTGTTTTTT; CDR3 protein: CASSPSSEPGELFF